These 30 T cell receptor beta chains originate from one sample sequenced in a study of response to subunit inactivated influenza vaccine. TCRdb re-called the RT-PCR reads with MiXCR, one entry per CDR3 protein. The sample lists over 650,000 distinct CDR3 sequences, roughly 20% occurring once. Specimen: PBMCs from blood, collected more than 4 days after vaccination. Receptor source: a man aged 50-59 years who received an inactivated influenza vaccine.

The chain uses TRBV4-2 and TRBJ2-1; D may be TRBD2 (5 bases). The germline V gene encodes CDR1 LGHNA and CDR2 YNFKEQ. The CDR3 is 14 residues long. V was cut by 4 bases and J by 7 bases, with 14 bases left in between. The CDR3 region has the DNA TGTGCCAGCAGCCCCCCGGGTAGCGAGAATGAGCAGTTCTTC. This encodes CASSPPGSENEQFF.

This chain joins TRBV5-1 and TRBJ2-7, with 7 positions matching TRBD1. V lost 3 bases, J lost 2 bases, and 14 bases stayed unmatched. Per the germline V gene, CDR1 is SGHRS and CDR2 is YFSETQ. The CDR3 runs to 17 residues. The CDR3 spells CASSSGQAVKSTYEQYF. CDR3 bases: TGCGCCAGCAGCTCAGGACAGGCCGTGAAATCTACCTACGAGCAGTACTTC.

This CDR3 is CASSLVNGDTQYF. In nucleotides, the CDR3 is TGTGCCAGCAGCTTAGTGAACGGAGATACGCAGTATTTT. This chain links TRBV7-9 with TRBJ2-3; D ambiguous. Germline CDR1 reads SEHNR; CDR2 reads FQNEAQ (reference sequence). V was trimmed by 1 base and J by 5 bases, leaving 7 bases between them. The CDR3 is made up of 13 amino acids.

This clonotype occurred many times. This chain links TRBV10-1 with TRBJ2-7; D unclear. The V end was cut by 0 bases, the J end by 7 bases, with 7 bases between. This CDR3 is built from 12 residues. Germline-derived CDR1 and CDR2 are WNHNN and SYGVQD (reference sequence). The CDR3 spells CASSESLGEQYF. As DNA, the CDR3 is TGCGCCAGCAGTGAGTCTTTGGGTGAGCAGTACTTC.

The CDR3 sequence is CASSLWNQRGGGEQFF. DNA of the CDR3: TGTGCCAGCAGTTTATGGAACCAGCGGGGGGGAGGGGAGCAGTTCTTC. The rearrangement joins TRBV28 to TRBJ2-1; TRBD2 aligns across 10 bases. The CDR3 spans 16 residues. V shed 0 bases and J 10 bases; nucleotides not matched to a gene: 9. Germline lookup yields CDR1 MDHEN and CDR2 SYDVKM.

The J gene is TRBJ2-6, the V gene TRBV6-5; 7 bases are a match to TRBD2. CDR1 and CDR2 from the germline V gene are MNHEY and SVGAGI. V shed 0 bases and J 2 bases; nucleotides not matched to a gene: 7. The CDR3 runs to 18 residues. This CDR3 is CASSYSGRGWTGANVLTF. The CDR3 DNA reads TGTGCCAGCAGTTACTCTGGGAGGGGATGGACTGGGGCCAACGTCCTGACTTTC.

This clonotype was recorded at least ten times. The gene calls are TRBV29-1 and TRBJ2-5; 11 bases align to TRBD2. CDR1 is SQVTM and CDR2 is ANQGSEA in the germline V gene. The CDR3 covers 14 residues. The trim removed 6 bases at V and 9 bases at J, leaving 12 bases unmatched. The CDR3 DNA sequence: TGCAGCGTCGTCCTAGCGGGGGGCTCGACGGCCCAGTACTTC. Its translation is CSVVLAGGSTAQYF.

This clonotype appeared many times. The CDR3 DNA sequence: TGTGCCATCAGTGAGTCGACTAGTACTAGCACAGATACGCAGTATTTT. Amino acid sequence: CAISESTSTSTDTQYF. V usage is TRBV10-3 and J usage is TRBJ2-3; TRBD2 is a possible D gene (6 bases). The CDR3 is 16 residues long. CDR1 and CDR2 from the germline V gene are ENHRY and SYGVKD. The V end lost 0 bases, the J end lost 0 bases, and 10 bases lay between the germline ends.

This clonotype was seen at least ten times. V and J are TRBV29-1 and TRBJ1-3; D is unresolved. The CDR3 is 12 amino acids. V lost 4 bases to trimming and J lost 4 bases, with 8 bases between them. The germline gives CDR1 SQVTM, CDR2 ANQGSEA. The CDR3 is CSVVVFGNTIYF. The CDR3 region has the DNA TGCAGCGTTGTGGTTTTCGGAAACACCATATATTTT. The variable domain in full, with the rest retrieved from reference TRBV29-1 and TRBJ1-3, is SAVISQKPSRDICQRGTSLTIQCQVDSQVTMMFWYRQQPGQSLTLIATANQGSEATYESGFVIDKFPISRPNLTFSTLTVSNMSPEDSSIYLCSVVVFGNTIYFGEGSWLTVV.

The J gene is TRBJ2-2, the V gene TRBV12-3 or TRBV12-4; D call uncertain. This CDR3 spans 17 amino acids. V lost 6 bases, J lost 2 bases, and 19 bases lay in between. The CDR3: CASSFLGSPQNTGELFF. CDR3 sequence (DNA): TGTGCCAGCAGCTTTCTCGGGTCTCCGCAAAACACCGGGGAGCTGTTTTTT.

The CDR3 region is CASSSQQDSYNEQFF. The CDR3 coding sequence is TGTGCCAGCAGCTCGCAACAGGACTCCTACAATGAGCAGTTCTTC. The chain carries TRBV5-6 and TRBJ2-1, with D tentatively TRBD1 (5 bases). CDR3 length equals 15 residues. Germline CDR1 SGHDT, CDR2 YYEEEE. Trimming stripped 3 bases from V and 0 bases from J, with 10 bases between.

This clonotype was picked up a small number of times. This chain uses TRBV18 with TRBJ2-1, with D perhaps matching TRBD1 or TRBD2 (5 bases each). Germline assignment: CDR1 KGHSH and CDR2 LQKENI. This CDR3 comprises 14 residues. Trimming shortened V by 4 bases and J by 9 bases, and 16 bases separated the two germline ends. The CDR3 is CASSQRDGGGEQFF. The DNA of the CDR3 is TGTGCCAGCTCACAACGGGACGGAGGTGGTGAGCAGTTCTTC.

With regard to this clonotype: Here the CDR3 omits its conserved ending phenylalanine or tryptophan, so a read error is the likely source. The CDR3 spells CASSTRSTGGGGYTL. The DNA of the CDR3 is TGTGCCAGCAGTACACGGTCGACAGGGGGCGGTGGCTACACCTTA. The V and J genes are TRBV12-3 or TRBV12-4 and TRBJ1-2; the match to TRBD1 covers 10 bases. CDR3 length: 15 residues. Germline trimming cut 5 bases from V and 7 bases from J; bases unmatched to any gene: 10.

This clonotype appeared many times. As DNA, the CDR3 is TGTGCCAGCAGCGTAGCTGGTCGGGCCATCACCTACAATGAGCAGTTCTTC. Its protein is CASSVAGRAITYNEQFF. V and J are TRBV9 and TRBJ2-1; D not resolved. The length of the CDR3 is 17 residues. CDR1 is SGDLS and CDR2 is YYNGEE in the germline V gene. The germline V and J ends were trimmed by 0 bases and 2 bases, with 15 bases remaining between them.

This clonotype turned up a few times. The rearrangement joins TRBV28 to TRBJ2-3, with 11 positions matching TRBD2. V trimming: 7 bases; J trimming: 2 bases; junction bases outside the gene matches: 14. This CDR3 region has 18 residues. The germline V gene encodes CDR1 MDHEN and CDR2 SYDVKM. This CDR3 reads CASIPSAGTSGTTDTQYF. For the CDR3, the DNA is TGTGCCAGCATTCCCTCTGCAGGGACTAGCGGAACCACAGATACGCAGTATTTT.

This chain uses TRBV5-6 with TRBJ2-5, with unresolved D. The CDR3 runs 13 residues. The ends were cut back, 4 bases at V and 6 bases at J, with 13 bases in the middle. The germline V gene has CDR1 SGHDT and CDR2 YYEEEE. In nucleotides, the CDR3 is TGTGCCAGCAGCCTGACGGTTCGAAAGACCCAGTACTTC. This sequence encodes CASSLTVRKTQYF.

The chain is built from TRBV12-3 or TRBV12-4 and TRBJ2-7; tentative D call: TRBD1 (6 bases). The CDR3 extends over 15 amino acids. The V end was cut by 1 base, the J end by 3 bases, with 13 bases between. The CDR3 loop reads CASSLDLGQFYEQYF. The CDR3 coding sequence is TGTGCCAGCAGTTTAGACCTAGGACAGTTCTACGAGCAGTACTTC.

This clonotype showed up many times. The rearrangement uses TRBV5-6 and TRBJ2-7; D unresolved. This CDR3 has 13 amino acids. Trimming stripped 2 bases from V and 2 bases from J, with 8 bases between. Germline CDR1 SGHDT, CDR2 YYEEEE. The DNA of the CDR3 is TGTGCCAGCAGCTTCGGATCGACCTACGAGCAGTACTTC. Residues: CASSFGSTYEQYF.

This chain joins TRBV4-2 and TRBJ2-7; 8 bases fit TRBD2. CDR1 and CDR2 from the germline V gene are LGHNA and YNFKEQ. J gave up 2 bases and V 0 bases, and 6 bases lay outside the gene matches. The CDR3 covers 16 residues. The DNA of the CDR3 is TGTGCCAGCAGCCAAGATCTGGGACTAGGGGCCTACGAGCAGTACTTC. Its translation is CASSQDLGLGAYEQYF.

In this sample, this clonotype turned up a few times. V usage is TRBV19 and J usage is TRBJ2-1, with 11 positions matching TRBD2. This CDR3 is 15 amino acids long. CDR1 and CDR2 from the germline V gene are LNHDA and SQIVND (reference sequence). Losses at the gene ends were 3 bases for V and 4 bases for J; bases not matched to a gene: 2. The CDR3 reads CASSMGTSGYNEQFF. CDR3 in DNA: TGTGCCAGTAGTATGGGGACTAGCGGATACAATGAGCAGTTCTTC.

V gene TRBV20-1 combines with J gene TRBJ1-5, with 8 bases fitting TRBD1. Unmatched junction bases numbered 8, after V lost 0 bases and J lost 1 base. Germline V gene sequence: CDR1 DFQATT, CDR2 SNEGSKA (reference sequence). The CDR3 runs to 17 residues. Here the CDR3 reads CSARDGPGGWSNQPQHF. Written as DNA, the CDR3 is TGCAGTGCTAGAGATGGGCCAGGGGGCTGGAGCAATCAGCCCCAGCATTTT.

Only a few counts were recorded for this clonotype. This chain links TRBV5-1 with TRBJ2-1; 9 bases map to TRBD2. The CDR3 loop spans 17 amino acids. In germline, CDR1 is SGHRS, CDR2 YFSETQ. After removal of 0 bases from V and 1 base from J, the junction contained 5 bases not matched to a gene. This CDR3 reads CASSLGLAGGSYNEQFF. The CDR3 region has the DNA TGCGCCAGCAGCTTGGGACTTGCGGGAGGGTCCTACAATGAGCAGTTCTTC.

V gene TRBV7-9 combines with J gene TRBJ1-1; maybe TRBD1 (6 bases). Germline lookup yields CDR1 SEHNR and CDR2 FQNEAQ (reference sequence). Trimming shortened V by 3 bases and J by 5 bases, and 19 bases separated the two germline ends. This CDR3 spans 16 amino acids. The CDR3 here is CASSFGVDSLGTEAFF. CDR3 sequence (DNA): TGTGCCAGCAGCTTTGGGGTGGACAGCCTGGGGACTGAAGCTTTCTTT. The variable domain in full, with the rest retrieved from reference TRBV7-9 and TRBJ1-1, is DTGVSQNPRHKITKRGQNVTFRCDPISEHNRLYWYRQTLGQGPEFLTYFQNEAQLEKSRLLSDRFSAERPKGSFSTLEIQRTEQGDSAMYLCASSFGVDSLGTEAFFGQGTRLTVV.

The chain has TRBV5-1 and TRBJ2-1; 14 nucleotides match TRBD2. Trimming cost V 4 bases and J 0 bases; bases outside gene matches: 6. Germline V gene data show CDR1 as SGHRS and CDR2 as YFSETQ. This CDR3 region has 18 residues. The CDR3: CASSRPGTSGSSYNEQFF. In DNA, the CDR3 is TGCGCCAGCAGCCGTCCCGGGACTAGCGGGAGCTCCTACAATGAGCAGTTCTTC.

The gene calls are TRBV4-1 and TRBJ2-5, with TRBD2 matching over 14 bases. This CDR3 contains 17 residues. Trimming cost V 3 bases and J 1 base; bases outside gene matches: 4. CDR1 and CDR2 from the germline V gene are MGHRA and YSYEKL. CDR3 nucleotides: TGCGCCAGCAGCCAGCGGACTAGCGGGAGGACCCAAGAGACCCAGTACTTC. Amino acid sequence: CASSQRTSGRTQETQYF.

This clonotype was counted only a few times. The chain joins TRBV7-3 to TRBJ2-7, with 9 bases that match TRBD1. Germline CDR1 reads SGHTA; CDR2 reads FQGTGA. The ends lost 3 bases at V and 2 bases at J; junction bases unmatched: 5. This CDR3 is built from 15 residues. The CDR3 region has the DNA TGTGCCAGCAGCTTTACAGGGGGCCCCGCCTACGAGCAGTACTTC. It translates to CASSFTGGPAYEQYF.

Turning to this clonotype: This is likely a read error, given that the CDR3 carries no conserved phenylalanine or tryptophan at its end. The J gene is TRBJ2-7, the V gene TRBV6-7; D is uncertain. TRBV6-7 belongs to the ORF category, with a function that is uncertain. The CDR3 contains 14 residues. With 4 bases removed from V and 4 bases from J, the gap between germline ends came to 14 bases. The CDR3, as DNA: TGTGCCAGCAGTTCCTGGTCCGTCTATTACGAGCAGTACATC. Amino acids: CASSSWSVYYEQYI.

This clonotype has a handful of counts. The chain couples TRBV20-1 to TRBJ2-5; TRBD2 matches at 8 bases. CDR1 and CDR2 (germline): DFQATT, SNEGSKA (reference sequence). The CDR3 length is 14 residues. V shed 4 bases and J 4 bases; nucleotides not matched to a gene: 8. The chain's CDR3 is CSANSAGALETQYF. The DNA of the CDR3 is TGCAGTGCTAACTCAGCGGGGGCGTTAGAGACCCAGTACTTC.

This clonotype has a handful of counts. The chain uses TRBV4-1 and TRBJ2-3; no firm D call. The CDR3 is 14 residues long. Trimming took 2 bases from V and 2 from J, leaving 8 bases between them. Per the germline V gene, CDR1 is MGHRA and CDR2 is YSYEKL. The chain's CDR3 is CASSQHESTDTQYF. The CDR3 nucleotides are TGCGCCAGCAGCCAACATGAGTCCACAGATACGCAGTATTTT.

The CDR3 here is CASSLVAGDYEQYF. The CDR3, as DNA: TGCGCCAGCAGCTTGGTGGCAGGTGACTACGAGCAGTACTTC. The V call is TRBV5-1, the J call TRBJ2-7; no reliable D call. The V and J ends lost 0 bases and 3 bases respectively, with 10 bases between them. The CDR3 is 14 residues long. CDR1 and CDR2 (germline): SGHRS, YFSETQ.